This T cell receptor (beta chain) was retrieved from a study of T cells in Graves' hyperthyroidism and ophthalmopathy. Study as a whole: Peripheral blood sampling occurred at initial diagnosis, before any treatment. Study findings and constraints: Most thyroid clonotypes with frequency above 0.001 were detected in blood.

Based on clinical symptoms, serum thyroxine and TRAb, thyroid ultrasound and orbital computed tomography, diagnoses were reached. A few counts support this clonotype. Its antigen is currently unknown. TCR beta CDR3 regions were amplified from RNA transcripts. HTBI primers were used for first-round RT-PCR of the TCR CDR3. TCRdb re-called the multiplex PCR reads with MiXCR, one entry per CDR3 protein. The table shows about 500,000 distinct CDR3 sequences, with about 16% occurring only once. V was pared by 3 bases and J by 2 bases, with 14 bases between. CDR1 SGHRS and CDR2 YFSETQ come from the germline V gene. This CDR3 has 15 residues.

The sequenced material came from blood. This sequence joins TRBV5-1 and TRBJ2-5, with D possibly TRBD1 on 6 matching bases. The sequence came from a woman under 40 with Graves' ophthalmopathy. The CDR3 loop reads CASSSSGTQQETQYF. The CDR3 DNA is TGCGCCAGCAGCTCGTCCGGGACACAACAAGAGACCCAGTACTTC.